This T cell receptor (beta chain) was documented in a study of blood T cell repertoires in COVID-19 (dated by TCRdb to the early 2020s). For context, the study as a whole: The collaborator samples originated in the United States, Italy and Spain and spanned the acute and convalescent phases of COVID-19. The repertoires were made available in a free public database intended to serve as a resource for research on the immune response to SARS-CoV-2. The prospective study material was composed of cDNA or gDNA derived from T cells, B-cell-depleted T cells, or PBMCs. Deeply sampled blood TCRbeta repertoires from subjects exposed to, actively infected with, or recovered from COVID-19 were included in the dataset. Where HLA class I and class II types were available, the types were taken from metadata supplied by the sample provider, not from assay-based typing. A de-identified subject ID, COVID-19 status, age in years and sex were almost always included in the sample metadata. Samples came from the ongoing ImmuneRACE study (first 160 participants) plus 1,254 subjects from 6 global collaborators.

TCRbeta CDR3 regions were amplified from genomic DNA by means of the immunoSEQ Assay, a bias-controlled multiplex PCR. Concerning the study's data processing: The number of nucleated cells in each sample was estimated by amplification of reference gene primers within the assay. To quantify the absolute abundance of each unique TCRbeta CDR3 rearrangement, sequence reads were collapsed and filtered. For each sample, productive Simpson clonality was calculated as the square root of Simpson's diversity index across productive rearrangements. Entries here come from immuneACCESS through TCRdb and include only in-frame sequences with V and J called. Some clones fail to appear in such tables; in the studies checked, an unresolved V gene covers under half of the shortfall, and the cause of the remainder is unknown. V and J calls and clone size are copied from that table; D and trimming were computed from the DNA. The sample contains a few hundred thousand clones, roughly 88% of them found a single time. Approximately 6.6% of the sample rests with the top ten.

As for this clone: Its antigen is currently not known. The input lacks base qualities; no much larger clone sits a single base away.

A second Seattle source provided samples from volunteer blood donors who had recovered from COVID-19. Each collaborating institution followed its own protocols to collect whole blood in K2EDTA tubes. For TCRbeta analysis, collaborator samples were shipped as frozen whole blood, as isolated PBMCs, or as DNA extracted from either sample type. Overall results and qualifications from the work: The amount of clinical and demographic metadata varied by source and participant and was provided uncurated.

Trimming at the junction amounts to 6 bases on V and 7 bases on J, and the germline ends lie 13 bases apart. Its CDR3 holds 13 amino acids, cysteine through phenylalanine. This entry keeps only the CDR3 DNA: 39 bases, framed from base 1. The germline V gene (reference sequence) specifies LNHDA as CDR1 and SQIVND as CDR2. The chain employs TRBV19 and TRBJ2-1; 5 matching bases give a weak D call of TRBD1. Sample: peripheral blood. This sequence was found in a young woman who had recovered from COVID-19. The CDR3 reads CASSRSQGNEQFF. The DNA sequence is given as TGTGCCAGTAGCCGATCTCAGGGAAATGAGCAGTTCTTC.